The 19 T cell receptor beta chains below come from one sample, sequenced in a study of T cells after yellow fever vaccination. TCRdb reprocessed the 5' RACE reads with MiXCR, giving one entry per CDR3 protein. Of some 550,000 distinct CDR3 sequences listed, 15% to 20% are singletons. The sample was PBMCs, taken 15 days after the yellow fever booster vaccination. The origin of the receptors is a man in his thirties or forties who received the YFV17D yellow fever vaccine.

V and J are TRBV27 and TRBJ2-1; TRBD1 might be the D (5 bases). The CDR3 is 15 residues long. Trimming removed 7 bases at V and 8 bases at J, with 21 bases between. CDR1 and CDR2 (germline): MNHEY, SMNVEV (reference sequence). The CDR3 loop is CASTRGKGFYDEQFF. CDR3 DNA: TGTGCCAGCACCCGTGGAAAGGGGTTCTATGATGAGCAGTTCTTC.

The DNA for the CDR3 is TGCAGTGCGAGAACCGGGCTGCTGAGGGAGACCCAGTACTTC. The encoded protein is CSARTGLLRETQYF. V gene TRBV20-1 combines with J gene TRBJ2-5; D is undetermined. The V gene lost 6 bases and the J gene lost 5 bases, with 19 bases spanning the gap. This CDR3 has 14 amino acids. Germline assignment: CDR1 DFQATT and CDR2 SNEGSKA (reference sequence).

This clonotype appeared a few times. The chain carries TRBV10-3 and TRBJ2-7; the D gene is possibly TRBD1 (5 bases). The germline V gene has CDR1 ENHRY and CDR2 SYGVKD. CDR3 size: 14 residues. V dropped 2 bases and J dropped 2 bases, with 10 bases sitting between them. The CDR3 DNA reads as TGTGCCATCAGTGAGGGGGCTAATGCCTACGAGCAGTACTTC. Amino acids: CAISEGANAYEQYF.

The sample holds a few counts of this clonotype. The V call is TRBV4-2, the J call TRBJ2-1; 12 nucleotides match TRBD2. The V gene end was trimmed by 0 bases and the J gene end by 7 bases; junction bases not matched to a gene: 4. CDR3 size: 16 residues. The V gene's germline CDR1 is LGHNA and CDR2 YNFKEQ. The CDR3 protein is CASSQDATSGSNEQFF. CDR3 nucleotides: TGTGCCAGCAGCCAAGATGCGACTAGCGGGAGTAATGAGCAGTTCTTC.

This chain uses TRBV11-2 with TRBJ1-4; D is unresolved. The CDR3 covers 13 residues. V was clipped by 1 base and J by 4 bases, with 4 bases between them. Germline V gene data show CDR1 as SGHAT and CDR2 as FQNNGV. The CDR3 protein is CASSLGINEKLFF. DNA of the CDR3: TGTGCCAGCAGCTTAGGCATTAATGAAAAACTGTTTTTT.

This clonotype was observed a few times. V and J are TRBV12-3 or TRBV12-4 and TRBJ2-1; 14 bases map to TRBD2. The CDR3 loop spans 19 amino acids. V shed 6 bases, J shed 0 bases, and the junction held 10 bases outside the gene matches. CDR3 region: CASRLAGLAGVISYNEQFF. DNA for the CDR3: TGTGCCAGCAGGCTAGCGGGACTAGCGGGAGTAATCTCCTACAATGAGCAGTTCTTC.

The CDR3 sequence: CAWSVPPSSGFYNEQFF. The DNA for the CDR3 is TGTGCCTGGAGTGTCCCCCCTTCTAGCGGGTTTTACAATGAGCAGTTCTTC. V and J are TRBV30 and TRBJ2-1; 8 bases align to TRBD2. The germline V gene encodes CDR1 GTSNPN and CDR2 SVGIG (reference sequence). The CDR3 runs 17 residues. J lost 4 bases, V lost 0 bases, and 11 bases had no gene match.

The chain carries TRBV3-1 and TRBJ2-3, with D hard to call. In germline, CDR1 is LGHDT, CDR2 YNNKEL (reference sequence). V lost 2 bases to trimming and J lost 7 bases, with 7 bases between them. The CDR3 covers 12 residues. For the CDR3, the DNA is TGTGCCAGCAGCCAATTTGTCCATACGCAGTATTTT. Translation: CASSQFVHTQYF.

This clonotype has only a few counts. At one boundary the junction diverges from the germline segment, which might be a read error. The V and J genes are TRBV29-1 and TRBJ2-1; 8 bases match TRBD2. The germline V gene encodes CDR1 SQVTM and CDR2 ANQGSEA. This CDR3 comprises 13 residues. CDR3 bases: TGCAGCGTCGAAGCGGGAGTAAGCAATGAGCAGTTCTTC. Translating it yields CSVEAGVSNEQFF.

This sequence joins TRBV29-1 and TRBJ2-3; D might be TRBD2 (5 bases). Germline lookup yields CDR1 SQVTM and CDR2 ANQGSEA. With 3 bases removed from V and 1 base from J, the gap between germline ends came to 11 bases. The CDR3 length is 14 residues. CDR3 sequence (DNA): TGCAGCGTTGATGACGGACTGGGCACAGATACGCAGTATTTT. Its translation: CSVDDGLGTDTQYF.

This clonotype was counted only a few times. The chain is built from TRBV6-1 and TRBJ2-7; 11 bases match TRBD1. The CDR3 spans 14 residues. J gave up 5 bases and V 7 bases, and 7 bases lay outside the gene matches. Germline lookup yields CDR1 MNHNS and CDR2 SASEGT. CDR3 DNA sequence: TGTGCCAGCACACCGGACAGGGGGCACAACGAGCAGTACTTC. Protein sequence: CASTPDRGHNEQYF.

This chain uses TRBV6-6 with TRBJ2-5; D is undetermined. In germline, CDR1 is MNHNY, CDR2 SVGAGI (reference sequence). The CDR3 has 13 residues. Trimming stripped 6 bases from V and 2 bases from J, with 10 bases between. In DNA, the CDR3 is TGTGCCAGCAGCGAATATACACAAGAGACCCAGTACTTC. It yields the protein CASSEYTQETQYF.

This clonotype was detected ten times or more. The J gene is TRBJ2-1, the V gene TRBV20-1, with D hard to call. The CDR3 is 12 residues long. V gave up 3 bases and J gave up 14 bases, with 17 bases separating them. Germline lookup yields CDR1 DFQATT and CDR2 SNEGSKA (reference sequence). CDR3 protein: CSARREVGSEFF. In DNA form, the CDR3 reads TGCAGTGCTAGGAGAGAGGTCGGTTCGGAGTTCTTC.

This clonotype has just a few counts. This chain links TRBV12-3 or TRBV12-4 with TRBJ2-5, with a tentative D call TRBD1 (6 bases). Trimming removed 7 bases at V and 4 bases at J, with 13 bases between. There are 13 residues in the CDR3. The chain's CDR3 is CASTRGFGETQYF. As DNA, the CDR3 is TGTGCCAGCACCAGGGGATTCGGAGAGACCCAGTACTTC.

This clonotype was detected a few times. The gene calls are TRBV5-1 and TRBJ2-7, with D hard to call. V was cut by 2 bases and J by 5 bases, with 8 bases left in between. Germline V gene sequence: CDR1 SGHRS, CDR2 YFSETQ. There are 12 residues in the CDR3. The CDR3 sequence: CASSLRVDEQYF. CDR3 bases: TGCGCCAGCAGCTTAAGAGTCGACGAGCAGTACTTC. Full variable domain (missing parts from reference TRBV5-1 and TRBJ2-7): KAGVTQTPRYLIKTRGQQVTLSCSPISGHRSVSWYQQTPGQGLQFLFEYFSETQRNKGNFPGRFSGRQFSNSRSEMNVSTLELGDSALYLCASSLRVDEQYFGPGTRLTVT.

This clonotype appeared a few times. The chain joins TRBV4-3 to TRBJ2-7; TRBD2 might be the D (6 bases). Trimming took off 0 bases at V and 6 bases at J, with 18 bases between the two ends. This CDR3 comprises 16 residues. The germline gives CDR1 LGHNA, CDR2 YSLEER. CDR3 in amino acids: CASSQDQTSWVAEQYF. In DNA form, the CDR3 reads TGCGCCAGCAGCCAAGATCAAACTAGCTGGGTCGCCGAGCAGTACTTC.

The J gene is TRBJ2-7, the V gene TRBV20-1; D uncertain. Trimming left V 0 bases short and J 8 bases short, with 14 bases between. CDR3 size: 13 residues. Looked up from germline, CDR1 is DFQATT and CDR2 is SNEGSKA (reference sequence). This CDR3 is CSARDLTRRQQYF. DNA of the CDR3: TGCAGTGCTAGAGATCTGACGAGACGCCAGCAGTACTTC.

CDR3 residues: CASSQDHGRVVEQFF. DNA of the CDR3: TGTGCCAGCAGCCAAGATCACGGGAGGGTAGTTGAGCAGTTCTTC. The chain combines TRBV4-2 with TRBJ2-1; 8 bases line up with TRBD2. This CDR3 has 15 amino acids. Germline V gene data show CDR1 as LGHNA and CDR2 as YNFKEQ. The ends lost 0 bases at V and 9 bases at J; junction bases unmatched: 7.

This clonotype turned up a few times. The chain uses TRBV10-2 and TRBJ2-7, with unresolved D. The V and J ends lost 2 bases and 2 bases respectively, with 7 bases between them. The germline CDR1 and CDR2 sequences are WSHSY and SAAADI. The CDR3 runs to 13 residues. CDR3 sequence: CASSETDTYEQYF. The CDR3 bases are TGCGCCAGCAGTGAGACCGACACCTACGAGCAGTACTTC.